The 22 T cell receptor beta chains in this list originate from one sample, sequenced in a study of cytomegalovirus exposure and HLA in healthy donors. Primers for the PCR totalled 60 Vbeta and 13 Jbeta. This table comes from immunoSEQ multiplex PCR, and its TCRdb copy is limited to in-frame clones, with some not included. The table lists 90,000 to 140,000 clones, 78% of them singletons. The sequenced sample was PBMCs. The receptors originated from a man aged 25-45 years in good health and CMV-seronegative.

The chain couples TRBV12-5 to TRBJ2-1, with 10 nucleotides matching TRBD1. The CDR3 is made up of 21 amino acids. The J segment lost 7 bases and the V segment lost 4 bases, leaving 25 bases of the junction unmatched. The germline CDR1 and CDR2 sequences are LGHNT and FRNRAP. The CDR3 DNA reads as TGTGCTAGTGGTTGGACCAAAGGGACAGGGGTTTCGCTTCATCGGGTAAATGAGCAGTTCTTC. Protein: CASGWTKGTGVSLHRVNEQFF.

CDR3 sequence (DNA): TGTGCCAGCAGCCCGAACAGGGGGACGGACACTGAAGCTTTCTTT. It is translated as CASSPNRGTDTEAFF. The chain carries TRBV7-9 and TRBJ1-1, with 8 bases that match TRBD1. CDR1 is SEHNR, CDR2 FQNEAQ, per germline (reference sequence). The ends lost 5 bases at V and 3 bases at J; junction bases unmatched: 8. There are 15 residues in the CDR3.

V usage is TRBV29-1 and J usage is TRBJ2-7; perhaps TRBD2 as D (6 bases). V was clipped by 1 base and J by 4 bases, with 14 bases between them. Germline V gene data show CDR1 as SQVTM and CDR2 as ANQGSEA. The CDR3 totals 14 residues. CDR3 DNA: TGCAGCGTTGAAGTACGGGGAGGCGCGTACGAGCAGTACTTC. The encoded protein is CSVEVRGGAYEQYF.

This clone was recorded a few times. The chain joins TRBV11-2 to TRBJ2-7; perhaps TRBD2 as D (5 bases). Germline CDR1 is SGHAT and CDR2 is FQNNGV. The CDR3 sequence is 15 residues long. V was cut by 0 bases and J by 2 bases, with 11 bases left in between. The CDR3 DNA sequence: TGTGCCAGCAGCTTAGATCGGGGAGCGACCTACGAGCAGTACTTC. It codes for CASSLDRGATYEQYF. The full variable domain, completed using reference TRBV11-2 and TRBJ2-7, is EAGVAQSPRYKIIEKRQSVAFWCNPISGHATLYWYQQILGQGPKLLIQFQNNGVVDDSQLPKDRFSAERLKGVDSTLKIQPAKLEDSAVYLCASSLDRGATYEQYFGPGTRLTVT.

This rearrangement joins TRBV7-9 to TRBJ1-1; TRBD1 matches 10 bases. The V gene's germline CDR1 is SEHNR and CDR2 FQNEAQ (reference sequence). There are 14 residues in the CDR3. V lost 4 bases, J lost 3 bases, and 2 bases stayed unmatched. The CDR3 nucleotides read TGTGCCAGCAGCTCGGACAGGGGGTACACTGAAGCTTTCTTT. It translates to CASSSDRGYTEAFF.

The chain joins TRBV10-1 to TRBJ2-7; the D gene is possibly TRBD2 (5 bases). The V and J ends lost 5 bases and 2 bases respectively, with 13 bases between them. CDR1 and CDR2 (germline): WNHNN, SYGVQD (reference sequence). The CDR3 contains 14 residues. DNA of the CDR3: TGCGCCAGCAGTCGGACTCCCCGTACCTACGAGCAGTACTTC. This gives the protein CASSRTPRTYEQYF.

The V and J genes are TRBV5-4 and TRBJ2-1; D is unclear. CDR3 length: 13 residues. In germline, CDR1 is SGHNT, CDR2 YYREEE (reference sequence). The V end was cut by 4 bases, the J end by 0 bases, with 5 bases between. CDR3 region: CASSLSSYNEQFF. For the CDR3, the DNA is TGTGCCAGCAGCCTGAGCTCCTACAATGAGCAGTTCTTC.

The V call is TRBV5-1, the J call TRBJ2-1; TRBD2 might be the D (6 bases). Per germline, CDR1 SGHRS and CDR2 YFSETQ. V was shortened by 7 bases and J by 4 bases, with 15 bases between the two germline ends. The CDR3 consists of 14 residues. The CDR3 sequence: CASGQMEGYNEQFF. The CDR3 bases are TGCGCCAGCGGTCAGATGGAGGGATACAATGAGCAGTTCTTC.

V is TRBV14 and J is TRBJ1-2; no definite D call. V shed 0 bases and J shed 7 bases, with 18 bases lying between them. This CDR3 spans 16 amino acids. From germline, CDR1 is SGHDN and CDR2 FVKESK. Written as DNA, the CDR3 is TGTGCCAGCAGCCAAGATCTGCCGGGAATAGGTAGTGGCTACACCTTC. Protein sequence: CASSQDLPGIGSGYTF.

The chain joins TRBV15 to TRBJ1-3; tentative D call: TRBD1 (6 bases). Germline-derived CDR1 and CDR2 are LNHNV and YYDKDF (reference sequence). There are 15 residues in the CDR3. Trimming stripped 11 bases from V and 4 bases from J, with 21 bases between. Here the CDR3 reads CAATLGGAAGNTIYF. The DNA for the CDR3 is TGTGCCGCCACCCTCGGGGGGGCAGCAGGAAACACCATATATTTT.

This chain uses TRBV2 with TRBJ2-7, with D unclear. Germline loops: CDR1 SNHLY, CDR2 FYNNEI. The V end was cut by 3 bases, the J end by 3 bases, with 6 bases between. The CDR3 sequence is 12 residues long. The CDR3 loop reads CASSESSYEQYF. CDR3 nucleotide sequence: TGTGCCAGCAGTGAGAGTAGCTACGAGCAGTACTTC. Full variable domain (missing parts from reference TRBV2 and TRBJ2-7): EPEVTQTPSHQVTQMGQEVILRCVPISNHLYFYWYRQILGQKVEFLVSFYNNEISEKSEIFDDQFSVERPDGSNFTLKIRSTKLEDSAMYFCASSESSYEQYFGPGTRLTVT.

This clone was seen once. The rearrangement joins TRBV9 to TRBJ2-7, with D hard to call. Germline V gene sequence: CDR1 SGDLS, CDR2 YYNGEE. This CDR3 has 13 amino acids. The germline V and J ends were trimmed by 2 bases and 2 bases, with 8 bases remaining between them. The CDR3, as DNA: TGTGCCAGCAGCGTTGCCCCAGCCTACGAGCAGTACTTC. This gives the protein CASSVAPAYEQYF.

The chain has TRBV19 and TRBJ1-6, with D perhaps TRBD1 (5 bases). This CDR3 has 12 residues. Trimming cost V 5 bases and J 12 bases, with 11 bases left between them. CDR1 and CDR2 (germline): LNHDA, SQIVND (reference sequence). This CDR3 reads CASSPGQGPLHF. The CDR3 region has the DNA TGTGCCAGTAGTCCCGGGCAGGGACCCCTCCACTTT.

This chain connects TRBV5-4 to TRBJ1-2; D may be TRBD1 (6 bases). V lost 4 bases to trimming and J lost 5 bases, with 21 bases between them. In germline, CDR1 is SGHNT, CDR2 YYREEE (reference sequence). The CDR3 totals 16 residues. CDR3 residues: CASSAESYRAGYGYTF. The CDR3, as DNA: TGTGCCAGCAGCGCCGAATCCTACAGGGCCGGGTATGGCTACACCTTC.

V and J are TRBV19 and TRBJ2-1, with 9 bases that match TRBD2. The germline V gene has CDR1 LNHDA and CDR2 SQIVND (reference sequence). Trimming took 4 bases from V and 4 from J; bases not matched to a gene: 2. The CDR3 totals 14 residues. CDR3: CASSSGGDYNEQFF. The CDR3 DNA reads as TGTGCCAGTAGTAGCGGGGGGGATTACAATGAGCAGTTCTTC.

The chain recombines TRBV10-2 with TRBJ1-2; D call uncertain. The CDR3 covers 14 residues. The V gene lost 2 bases and the J gene lost 8 bases, with 15 bases spanning the gap. The germline V gene encodes CDR1 WSHSY and CDR2 SAAADI. The CDR3 loop reads CASSETAPAGGYTF. The CDR3 bases are TGCGCCAGCAGTGAGACTGCCCCGGCGGGAGGCTACACCTTC.

The chain combines TRBV6-5 with TRBJ1-1, with TRBD1 as a possible D gene (6 bases). Trimming cost V 5 bases and J 1 base, with 11 bases left between them. The germline CDR1 and CDR2 sequences are MNHEY and SVGAGI. There are 14 residues in the CDR3. The CDR3 spells CASSNGQPNTEAFF. CDR3 sequence (DNA): TGTGCCAGCAGTAACGGACAGCCGAACACTGAAGCTTTCTTT.

The rearrangement uses TRBV18 and TRBJ2-7; weak D call: TRBD1 (6 bases). Germline CDR1 reads KGHSH; CDR2 reads LQKENI. The CDR3 length is 14 residues. Trimming removed 3 bases from V and 7 bases from J, with 16 bases in between. CDR3 coding DNA: TGTGCCAGCTCACCGGAGACAGGAGGCGGGGAGCAGTACTTC. Amino acid sequence: CASSPETGGGEQYF.

The V and J genes are TRBV5-6 and TRBJ1-4, with 7 positions matching TRBD1. This CDR3 is built from 14 residues. V was pared by 4 bases and J by 2 bases, with 2 bases of the junction left unmatched. From germline, CDR1 is SGHDT and CDR2 YYEEEE. CDR3 coding DNA: TGTGCCAGCAGCCCGGGACAGACTAATGAAAAACTGTTTTTT. This codes for CASSPGQTNEKLFF.

The chain has TRBV14 and TRBJ1-1; no clear D gene. Deletions cut 4 bases from V and 3 bases from J, with 9 bases between. Germline V CDR1 and CDR2: SGHDN, FVKESK. The CDR3 runs to 13 residues. In DNA, the CDR3 is TGTGCCAGCAGCCGAGGATTATACACTGAAGCTTTCTTT. The encoded protein is CASSRGLYTEAFF.

The chain employs TRBV10-1 and TRBJ1-2, with D maybe TRBD1 (6 bases). This CDR3 contains 14 residues. CDR1 is WNHNN, CDR2 SYGVQD, per germline (reference sequence). Trimming cost V 6 bases and J 4 bases, with 15 bases left between them. CDR3 DNA: TGCGCCAGCAGAGATATGGGACACCCCTATGGCTACACCTTC. Translation gives CASRDMGHPYGYTF.

CDR3 loop: CASRVRGTTQPQHF. The CDR3 coding sequence is TGTGCCAGCCGGGTTAGGGGAACGACTCAGCCCCAGCATTTT. The V gene is TRBV2, the J gene TRBJ1-5, with D perhaps matching TRBD1 (5 bases). There are 14 residues in the CDR3. V lost 8 bases and J lost 6, with 17 bases in between. Per germline, CDR1 SNHLY and CDR2 FYNNEI.